Following are 29 T cell receptor beta chains from one sample sequenced in a study of T cells after yellow fever vaccination. MiXCR was run by TCRdb on the 5' RACE reads, yielding one entry per CDR3 protein. The sample lists over 100,000 distinct CDR3 sequences, 6.5% to 9% occurring once. Material: CD8+ T cells sorted from PBMCs, obtained 45 days after the yellow fever booster vaccination. Source of these receptors: a man younger than 45 who received the YFV17D yellow fever vaccine.

This clonotype was seen a handful of times. The chain uses TRBV19 and TRBJ2-1; no definite D call. There are 11 residues in the CDR3. CDR1 LNHDA and CDR2 SQIVND come from the germline V gene (reference sequence). V was clipped by 5 bases and J by 8 bases, with 7 bases between them. CDR3 sequence: CASSVNYEQFF. The CDR3 nucleotides read TGTGCCAGTAGTGTTAACTATGAGCAGTTCTTC.

The sample holds many counts of this clonotype. J is TRBJ2-1 and V is TRBV29-1; 9 nucleotides line up with TRBD1. CDR1 is SQVTM and CDR2 is ANQGSEA in the germline V gene. Trimming at V came to 6 bases and at J to 7 bases, leaving 13 bases not matched to a gene. The CDR3 consists of 15 residues. CDR3 protein: CSVYRPGQGGNEQFF. DNA for the CDR3: TGCAGCGTGTACCGCCCGGGACAGGGTGGGAATGAGCAGTTCTTC.

In this sample, this clonotype turned up many times. J is TRBJ2-3 and V is TRBV12-3 or TRBV12-4; D unclear. The V end lost 5 bases, the J end lost 3 bases, and 15 bases lay between the germline ends. The CDR3 is made up of 15 amino acids. CDR3 in amino acids: CASSPPHGATDTQYF. The CDR3 coding sequence is TGTGCCAGCAGTCCCCCCCACGGCGCGACAGATACGCAGTATTTT.

This clonotype was picked up a small number of times. V usage is TRBV5-1 and J usage is TRBJ2-7; 8 positions agree with TRBD2. The CDR3 covers 14 residues. V lost 4 bases, J lost 2 bases, and 5 bases stayed unmatched. Looked up from germline, CDR1 is SGHRS and CDR2 is YFSETQ. The CDR3 nucleotides read TGCGCCAGCAGCGAACCGGGACTAGCCTACGAGCAGTACTTC. Translated: CASSEPGLAYEQYF.

The genes are TRBV11-3 and TRBJ2-7; D possibly corresponds to TRBD2 (6 bases). The CDR3 runs 13 residues. Trimming removed 5 bases from V and 3 bases from J, with 11 bases in between. CDR1 SGHNT and CDR2 YENEEA come from the germline V gene. The CDR3 is CASSHSGGYEQYF. The CDR3 DNA is TGTGCCAGCAGCCATAGCGGAGGCTACGAGCAGTACTTC.

At least ten counts were recorded for this clonotype. The chain joins TRBV5-1 to TRBJ2-1, with a possible D match to TRBD1 (6 bases). V lost 1 base and J lost 3, with 11 bases in between. The CDR3 spans 15 residues. CDR1 is SGHRS, CDR2 YFSETQ, per germline. The CDR3 bases are TGCGCCAGCAGCTTGATGGCAGGGGACTACAATGAGCAGTTCTTC. Translated, it gives CASSLMAGDYNEQFF. Supplemented by reference TRBV5-1 and TRBJ2-1, the full variable domain reads KAGVTQTPRYLIKTRGQQVTLSCSPISGHRSVSWYQQTPGQGLQFLFEYFSETQRNKGNFPGRFSGRQFSNSRSEMNVSTLELGDSALYLCASSLMAGDYNEQFFGPGTRLTVL.

In this sample, this clonotype turned up a few times. The chain is built from TRBV29-1 and TRBJ2-5; the D is unclear. V was shortened by 4 bases and J by 5 bases, with 14 bases between the two germline ends. Germline CDR1 and CDR2: SQVTM and ANQGSEA. The CDR3 has 13 residues. The CDR3 protein is CSVVGETSETQYF. CDR3 in DNA: TGCAGCGTTGTGGGCGAAACTTCGGAGACCCAGTACTTC.

There are many counts of this clonotype. V is TRBV28 and J is TRBJ1-6; D is undetermined. From germline, CDR1 is MDHEN and CDR2 SYDVKM. CDR3 length: 12 residues. V lost 3 bases and J 10 bases, leaving 7 bases between the germline ends. The CDR3 nucleotides are TGTGCCAGCAGTTTCGTCCGATCACCCCTCCACTTT. This sequence encodes CASSFVRSPLHF. The complete variable domain, with remaining parts taken from reference TRBV28 and TRBJ1-6, reads DVKVTQSSRYLVKRTGEKVFLECVQDMDHENMFWYRQDPGLGLRLIYFSYDVKMKEKGDIPEGYSVSREKKERFSLILESASTNQTSMYLCASSFVRSPLHFGNGTRLTVT.

This clonotype was counted ten times or more. This chain links TRBV12-3 or TRBV12-4 with TRBJ1-1; D ambiguous. The CDR3 has 15 amino acids. Trimming pared 7 bases from V and 1 base from J, leaving 16 bases between. CDR3 nucleotides: TGTGCCAGCACCCAGGCTGGCTTAGGGAACACTGAAGCTTTCTTT. As protein: CASTQAGLGNTEAFF.

The sample holds many counts of this clonotype. J is TRBJ2-1 and V is TRBV9; 7 bases line up with TRBD2. This CDR3 region has 15 residues. In germline, CDR1 is SGDLS, CDR2 YYNGEE. V lost 0 bases, J lost 4 bases, and 4 bases stayed unmatched. CDR3 region: CASSVEDSGYNEQFF. CDR3 in DNA: TGTGCCAGCAGCGTAGAGGATAGCGGGTACAATGAGCAGTTCTTC.

This clonotype appeared many times. This chain links TRBV6-5 with TRBJ2-2; 10 bases are a match to TRBD2. CDR3 length equals 16 residues. V lost 5 bases, J lost 6 bases, and 9 bases stayed unmatched. The germline gives CDR1 MNHEY, CDR2 SVGAGI. For the CDR3, the DNA is TGTGCCAGCAGTACCCAGGGAGCGGGGGGGTCCGGGGAGCTGTTTTTT. It codes for CASSTQGAGGSGELFF.

This clonotype was counted a few times. This chain uses TRBV30 with TRBJ1-2; 8 bases agree with TRBD1. The CDR3 runs to 15 residues. The ends lost 2 bases at V and 5 bases at J; junction bases unmatched: 10. Germline lookup yields CDR1 GTSNPN and CDR2 SVGIG (reference sequence). The CDR3, as DNA: TGTGCCTGGAGTCTAACGACAGGGGATTTATATGGCTACACCTTC. This translates into CAWSLTTGDLYGYTF.

At least ten counts were recorded for this clonotype. This rearrangement joins TRBV21-1 to TRBJ2-1; TRBD1 is taken as the D call from the table, unchecked against the DNA. TRBV21-1 is marked as a pseudogene. The CDR3 runs to 17 residues. CDR3 region: CASSKVAPVSSYNEQFF. CDR3 DNA: TGTGCCAGCAGCAAAGTCGCCCCGGTGAGCTCCTACAATGAGCAGTTCTTC.

This clonotype was counted ten times or more. The J gene is TRBJ1-5, the V gene TRBV10-3, with D unclear. Germline values: CDR1 ENHRY, CDR2 SYGVKD. The CDR3 loop spans 15 amino acids. Trimming stripped 8 bases from V and 0 bases from J, with 14 bases between. The CDR3 loop is CAIGQDLNSNQPQHF. DNA of the CDR3: TGTGCCATCGGCCAGGACCTAAATAGCAATCAGCCCCAGCATTTT.

Comment on this clonotype: A much larger clone is a single base away; this may be a read error. The gene calls are TRBV5-6 and TRBJ2-5; 14 bases align to TRBD2. The trim removed 6 bases at V and 0 bases at J, leaving 10 bases unmatched. The CDR3 sequence is 18 residues long. The germline V gene has CDR1 SGHDT and CDR2 YYEEEE. CDR3: CASIDGTSGSLYQETQYF. The CDR3 DNA follows: TGTGCCAGCATCGACGGGACTAGCGGGAGTTTGTACCAAGAGACCCAGTACTTC. Full variable domain (outside the CDR3, taken from reference TRBV5-6 and TRBJ2-5): DAGVTQSPTHLIKTRGQQVTLRCSPKSGHDTVSWYQQALGQGPQFIFQYYEEEERQRGNFPDRFSGHQFPNYSSELNVNALLLGDSALYLCASIDGTSGSLYQETQYFGPGTRLLVL.

This clonotype was seen at least ten times. V is TRBV7-9 and J is TRBJ2-1; 10 bases line up with TRBD2. Germline V gives CDR1 SEHNR, CDR2 FQNEAQ (reference sequence). CDR3 size: 20 residues. Trimming removed 4 bases from V and 0 bases from J; junction bases left unmatched: 15. The CDR3 sequence is CASSSPSGLAGALSYNEQFF. The CDR3 DNA follows: TGTGCCAGCAGCTCACCCAGCGGCCTAGCGGGAGCCCTCTCCTACAATGAGCAGTTCTTC.

Concerning this clonotype itself: A single base separates this from a much larger clone, so it may be a read error. J is TRBJ2-5 and V is TRBV6-5; maybe TRBD2 (5 bases). Trimming removed 2 bases from V and 0 bases from J, with 10 bases in between. Germline loops: CDR1 MNHEY, CDR2 SVGAGI. This CDR3 region has 15 residues. The CDR3 region is CASSYGRGYQETQYF. The DNA for the CDR3 is TGTGCCAGCAGTTACGGGAGAGGGTACCAAGAGACCCAGTACTTC.

This clonotype showed up many times. This chain links TRBV5-6 with TRBJ2-7, with D hard to call. Trimming left V 3 bases short and J 2 bases short, with 15 bases between. The germline CDR1 and CDR2 sequences are SGHDT and YYEEEE. The CDR3 runs to 15 residues. The chain's CDR3 is CASSYSGESAYEQYF. Written as DNA, the CDR3 is TGTGCCAGCAGCTATTCCGGCGAAAGTGCCTACGAGCAGTACTTC.

This clonotype occurred many times. J is TRBJ2-2 and V is TRBV20-1; TRBD1 agrees at 9 bases. CDR1 DFQATT and CDR2 SNEGSKA come from the germline V gene (reference sequence). There are 16 residues in the CDR3. The V gene end was trimmed by 5 bases and the J gene end by 6 bases; junction bases not matched to a gene: 13. CDR3 region: CSAPRGDRENPGELFF. The CDR3 DNA sequence: TGCAGTGCTCCCCGGGGGGACAGGGAAAACCCCGGGGAGCTGTTTTTT.

This clonotype was detected ten times or more. J is TRBJ2-3 and V is TRBV20-1; tentatively, D is TRBD1 or TRBD2 (6 bases each). The germline CDR1 and CDR2 sequences are DFQATT and SNEGSKA (reference sequence). CDR3 length: 15 residues. With 5 bases removed from V and 0 bases from J, the gap between germline ends came to 15 bases. For the CDR3, the DNA is TGCAGTGCTGATCCGGGGGCAGGAAGCACAGATACGCAGTATTTT. It translates to CSADPGAGSTDTQYF.

In its sample, this clonotype was seen many times. The genes are TRBV6-6 and TRBJ2-3; the D gene is possibly TRBD2 (5 bases). Germline values: CDR1 MNHNY, CDR2 SVGAGI (reference sequence). The ends were cut back, 7 bases at V and 6 bases at J, with 14 bases in the middle. The CDR3 has 13 amino acids. The CDR3 DNA reads TGTGCCAGCAAAGGAGGCCTCTTCGATACGCAGTATTTT. Protein product: CASKGGLFDTQYF.

This clonotype was observed at least ten times. V and J are TRBV12-3 or TRBV12-4 and TRBJ1-1; the D is unclear. This CDR3 is 12 amino acids long. V lost 6 bases and J lost 4, with 9 bases in between. In DNA, the CDR3 is TGTGCCAGCAGCCTTAGCCGCACTGAAGCTTTCTTT. This gives the protein CASSLSRTEAFF.

There are many counts of this clonotype. This sequence joins TRBV29-1 and TRBJ2-1, with D possibly being TRBD2 (5 bases). The CDR3 sequence is 12 residues long. Germline loops: CDR1 SQVTM, CDR2 ANQGSEA. V dropped 0 bases and J dropped 9 bases, with 9 bases sitting between them. The CDR3 sequence is CSVEDSRVEQFF. In DNA form, the CDR3 reads TGCAGCGTTGAAGATTCGAGGGTTGAGCAGTTCTTC.

The table lists this clonotype with many counts. The V and J genes are TRBV6-2 or TRBV6-3 and TRBJ2-1; 10 bases are a match to TRBD2. V was pared by 0 bases and J by 5 bases, with 10 bases of the junction left unmatched. The length of the CDR3 is 18 residues. In germline, CDR1 is MNHEY, CDR2 SVGEGT. In nucleotides, the CDR3 is TGTGCCAGCAGTTACTCCGTTGGACTAGCGGTAATCAACAATGAGCAGTTCTTC. This sequence encodes CASSYSVGLAVINNEQFF.

A note on this clonotype: Since a much larger clone is just one base distant, this may be a read error. The chain carries TRBV24-1 and TRBJ2-5; D unresolved. Germline CDR1 KGHDR, CDR2 SFDVKD. The CDR3 has 18 amino acids. The CDR3 nucleotides read TGTGGCACCAGTGATTCTCAATTCCGGACGGAGTACCAAGAGACCCAGTACTTC. Its protein is CGTSDSQFRTEYQETQYF.

This clonotype was detected a few times. The chain couples TRBV15 to TRBJ2-5, with a weak D call TRBD2 (7 bases). V was shortened by 8 bases and J by 5 bases, with 18 bases between the two germline ends. This CDR3 is built from 14 residues. In germline, CDR1 is LNHNV, CDR2 YYDKDF (reference sequence). The CDR3 spells CATLEGGAGETQYF. As DNA, the CDR3 is TGTGCCACCCTGGAGGGGGGGGCCGGGGAGACCCAGTACTTC.

In its sample, this clonotype was seen a few times. V usage is TRBV20-1 and J usage is TRBJ2-7; D assignment may be TRBD1 or TRBD2 (6 bases each). CDR1 and CDR2 (germline): DFQATT, SNEGSKA (reference sequence). The V end lost 6 bases, the J end lost 5 bases, and 17 bases lay between the germline ends. The CDR3 extends over 13 amino acids. The CDR3 loop reads CSAQGPGADEQYF. Here the CDR3 DNA reads TGCAGTGCCCAGGGGCCGGGGGCGGACGAGCAGTACTTC.

The rearrangement uses TRBV7-6 and TRBJ2-3; 8 positions agree with TRBD2. The ends lost 1 base at V and 2 bases at J; junction bases unmatched: 5. The CDR3 is 16 residues long. The germline CDR1 and CDR2 sequences are SGHVS and FNYEAQ. Here the CDR3 DNA reads TGTGCCAGCAGCTTAGATACGGGAGGGCCCACAGATACGCAGTATTTT. It is translated as CASSLDTGGPTDTQYF.

This clonotype has a count of ten or more. The chain employs TRBV7-6 and TRBJ1-5; 8 bases line up with TRBD1. V was clipped by 1 base and J by 3 bases; unmatched bases: 2. Germline V lookup: CDR1 SGHVS, CDR2 FNYEAQ. The CDR3 has 15 amino acids. The CDR3 loop reads CASSLGQGYNQPQHF. CDR3 DNA sequence: TGTGCCAGCAGCTTAGGACAGGGGTACAATCAGCCCCAGCATTTT.